The 5 T cell receptor beta chains reported below all come from one sample, sequenced in a study of tumor and adjacent non-tumor tissue in lung cancer. This sample's RNA came from whole unsorted tissue. Distant lung tissue was collected more than 3 cm away from the tumor edge. A modified ARM-PCR protocol with three rounds of nested PCR amplified TCRbeta. TCRdb processed the multiplex PCR reads anew with MiXCR; each CDR3 protein has one entry. The sample carries 90,000 to 120,000 distinct CDR3 sequences, 50% to 70% recorded once. Source material: distant non-tumor lung tissue. These receptors were collected from a man aged 25 to 45 with non-small cell lung cancer.

To note about this clonotype: This could be a read error, since a much larger clone is one nucleotide away. The V call is TRBV20-1, the J call TRBJ2-5; 8 positions agree with TRBD2. Germline assignment: CDR1 DFQATT and CDR2 SNEGSKA (reference sequence). V shed 7 bases, J shed 5 bases, and the junction held 12 bases outside the gene matches. The CDR3 is 14 residues long. The CDR3 here is CSVGGTSGWETQYF. CDR3 coding DNA: TGCAGTGTTGGAGGAACTAGCGGATGGGAGACCCAGTACTTC.

This clonotype was seen at least ten times. The rearrangement links TRBV4-3 to TRBJ2-3; 9 nucleotides align to TRBD1. Germline CDR1 reads LGHNA; CDR2 reads YSLEER. Trimming removed 7 bases from V and 5 bases from J; junction bases left unmatched: 16. This CDR3 is built from 17 residues. CDR3 sequence (DNA): TGCGCCAGCACCTCTCCCCCGAGGACAGGGGCCGGAGATACGCAGTATTTT. Protein product: CASTSPPRTGAGDTQYF.

The V call is TRBV29-1, the J call TRBJ2-5; D may be TRBD2 (7 bases). V lost 6 bases, J lost 7 bases, and 24 bases lay in between. Germline CDR1 is SQVTM and CDR2 is ANQGSEA. The CDR3 is 15 amino acids. This chain's CDR3 is CSVDAGTGGRGTQYF. The DNA for the CDR3 is TGCAGCGTAGACGCCGGGACGGGGGGCCGGGGGACCCAGTACTTC.

Note on this clonotype: Because the CDR3 is missing its conserved closing phenylalanine or tryptophan, this is likely a read error. This rearrangement joins TRBV20-1 to TRBJ1-2; possibly TRBD1 for D (6 bases). Germline loops: CDR1 DFQATT, CDR2 SNEGSKA (reference sequence). CDR3 length: 12 amino acids. The V end was cut by 5 bases, the J end by 8 bases, with 15 bases between. The CDR3 DNA reads TGCAGTGCTTGGGACAACCGATTAGGCTACACCATC. Protein sequence: CSAWDNRLGYTI.

This chain uses TRBV12-3 or TRBV12-4 with TRBJ2-1; D is unresolved. There are 13 residues in the CDR3. V lost 3 bases to trimming and J lost 6 bases, with 9 bases between them. This chain's CDR3 is CASSFRTFNEQFF. The CDR3 coding sequence is TGTGCCAGCAGTTTTAGGACGTTCAATGAGCAGTTCTTC.